This TCR beta chain was recovered during a study of T cells in Graves' hyperthyroidism and ophthalmopathy. Study-wide results and caveats: Most expanded thyroid clonotypes above 0.001 recurred in blood.

This clonotype was seen repeatedly, ten times or more. What it binds is unknown. The CDR3 regions of TCR beta were amplified from RNA transcripts. TCR CDR3 regions were first amplified by RT-PCR with HTBI primers. TCRdb reprocessed the multiplex PCR reads via MiXCR and lists one record per CDR3 protein. This table has almost 600,000 distinct CDR3 sequences, 11% to 15% appearing once. The study based diagnoses on clinical symptoms, serum thyroxine and TRAb, thyroid ultrasound and orbital computed tomography. A roughly 9.3 ml volume of fresh peripheral blood provided the PBMCs. The CDR3 is made up of 16 amino acids. The V and J ends lost 2 bases and 5 bases respectively, with 15 bases between them.

The material sequenced was blood. The clonotype comes from a woman aged 25-40 years with Graves' hyperthyroidism that later progressed to Graves' ophthalmopathy. This rearrangement joins TRBV12-3 or TRBV12-4 to TRBJ2-2, with D maybe TRBD2 (6 bases). The CDR3 nucleotides read TGTGCCAGCAGTTTATCTACAGGCCGGGGGACCGGGGAGCTGTTTTTT. Amino acid sequence: CASSLSTGRGTGELFF.